This TCR beta chain was sequenced for a study of blood T cell repertoires in COVID-19. Study details: The United States, Italy and Spain supplied acute and convalescent COVID-19 samples.

This table comes from immunoSEQ multiplex PCR, and its TCRdb copy is limited to in-frame clones, with some not included. The table shows about 400,000 clones, with approximately 88% occurring only once. Germline CDR1 SQVTM, CDR2 ANQGSEA. V lost 6 bases and J 4 bases, leaving 8 bases between the germline ends. The CDR3 length is 11 residues. Participants' reported clinical history set cohort assignment. This chain uses TRBV29-1 with TRBJ2-3; possible D gene TRBD2, 5 bases. The receptor comes from a woman in her thirties or forties with acute COVID-19. Material: PBMCs or T cells enriched from blood (not recorded which). CDR3 bases: TGCAGCGTGAGGGAAGCAGATACGCAGTATTTT. Protein product: CSVREADTQYF.